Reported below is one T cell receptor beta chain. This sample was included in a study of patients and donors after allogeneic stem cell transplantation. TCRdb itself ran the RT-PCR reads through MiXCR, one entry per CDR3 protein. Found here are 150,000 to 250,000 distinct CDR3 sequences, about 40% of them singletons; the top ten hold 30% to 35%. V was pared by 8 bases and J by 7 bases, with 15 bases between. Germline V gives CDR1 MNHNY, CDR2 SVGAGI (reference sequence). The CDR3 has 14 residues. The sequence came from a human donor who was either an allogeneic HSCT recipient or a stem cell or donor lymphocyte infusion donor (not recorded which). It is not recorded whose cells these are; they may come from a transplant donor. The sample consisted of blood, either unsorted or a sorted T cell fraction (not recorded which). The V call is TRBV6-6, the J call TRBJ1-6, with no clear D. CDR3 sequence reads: CASCLMELNSPLHF. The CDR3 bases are TGTGCCAGCTGTCTGATGGAACTGAATTCACCCCTCCACTTT.